This entry lists 3 T cell receptor beta chains sequenced from one sample in a study of monozygotic twins with inflammatory bowel disease. Each CDR3 protein gets one entry in TCRdb, which reprocessed the 5' RACE reads and gives no DNA. The sample has some 99,000 distinct CDR3 sequences; the top ten hold 9.5% to 15%. Material: blood. These receptors were collected from a human donor with ulcerative colitis or Crohn's disease, or a healthy co-twin of an affected twin (not recorded which).

The chain has TRBV5-1 and TRBJ1-2; TCRdb's D gene call, TRBD1, goes unchecked for lack of DNA. This CDR3 has 14 amino acids. Germline V lookup: CDR1 SGHRS, CDR2 YFSETQ. CDR3 protein: CASSIGTGGYGYTF.

The CDR3 region is CASSSARSTLF. J is TRBJ1-1 and V is TRBV5-1. Germline V gene data show CDR1 as SGHRS and CDR2 as YFSETQ. The CDR3 consists of 11 residues.

The genes are TRBV4-2 and TRBJ2-7. Germline CDR1 and CDR2: LGHNA and YNFKEQ. The CDR3 totals 13 residues. The CDR3 reads CASSQDVQYEQYF.